The following is a T cell receptor beta chain sequence with its context. These data are taken from a study of blood T cell repertoires in COVID-19. Study details: Italy, Spain and the United States were the sources of the convalescent and acute COVID-19 samples. Sample material is recorded as cDNA or gDNA derived from T cells, B-cell-depleted T cells, or PBMCs.

As originally analysed: By means of reference gene primer amplification, nucleated cell counts were estimated. Repertoires were generated with immunoSEQ multiplex PCR, while TCRdb's copy carries only in-frame clones and drops some. V and J calls and clone size come straight from that table; D and trimming were deduced from the DNA. The sample gives 280,000 or so clones, about 89% of which show up once; around an eighth is in the top ten. With V trimmed by 0 bases and J by 8 bases, 8 bases remained unmatched. CDR1 GTSNPN and CDR2 SVGIG come from the germline V gene (reference sequence). The CDR3 covers 14 residues.

The source material was peripheral blood. The clonotype comes from a woman aged 60-70 years with acute or convalescent COVID-19. J is TRBJ1-2 and V is TRBV30; 8 nucleotides line up with TRBD1. Here the CDR3 DNA reads TGTGCCTGGAGTGTGCCCGGGACAGGCTGGGGCTACACCTTC. Protein product: CAWSVPGTGWGYTF.